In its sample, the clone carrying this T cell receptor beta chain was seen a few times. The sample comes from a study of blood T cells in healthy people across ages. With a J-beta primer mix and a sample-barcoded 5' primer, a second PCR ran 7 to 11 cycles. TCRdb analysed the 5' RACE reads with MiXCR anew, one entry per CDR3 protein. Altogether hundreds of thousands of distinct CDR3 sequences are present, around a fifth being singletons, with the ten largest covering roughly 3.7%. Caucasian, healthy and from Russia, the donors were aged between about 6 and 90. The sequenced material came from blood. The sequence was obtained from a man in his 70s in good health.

The CDR3 spells CASSQPRLAGVETQYF. The CDR3 nucleotides are TGTGCCAGCAGCCAACCCAGACTAGCGGGAGTAGAGACCCAGTACTTC. This chain uses TRBV14 with TRBJ2-5; TRBD2 agrees at 12 bases. Looked up from germline, CDR1 is SGHDN and CDR2 is FVKESK. The CDR3 spans 16 residues. V lost 2 bases and J lost 4; bases outside the gene matches: 5.